These 28 T cell receptor beta chains came from one sample sequenced in a study of blood T cell repertoires in COVID-19. The protocol was immunoSEQ multiplex PCR, while the TCRdb copy is restricted to in-frame clones and leaves out a portion. The sample contains a few hundred thousand clones, 70% to 85% of which appear only once. The sequencing input was peripheral blood. The origin of the receptors is a middle-aged man who had recovered from COVID-19.

The chain has TRBV5-5 and TRBJ2-3; 10 nucleotides agree with TRBD2. The CDR3 is 16 residues long. Germline V gene lookup returns CDR1 SGHKS and CDR2 YYEKEE (reference sequence). V lost 2 bases to trimming and J lost 4 bases; unmatched junction nucleotides: 7. The CDR3 is CASSLAGGPSPDTQYF. The CDR3, as DNA: TGTGCCAGCAGCTTAGCGGGGGGGCCTAGCCCAGATACGCAGTATTTT.

A note on this clone: The same CDR3 is also encoded by other DNA sequences in this sample. The rearrangement joins TRBV5-1 to TRBJ2-5; 9 bases fit TRBD1. V shed 5 bases, J shed 5 bases, and the junction held 7 bases outside the gene matches. The CDR3 is 14 residues long. Germline V gives CDR1 SGHRS, CDR2 YFSETQ. This CDR3 is CASSLQGARETQYF. CDR3 sequence (DNA): TGCGCCAGCAGTCTACAGGGGGCTCGGGAGACCCAGTACTTC.

V and J are TRBV5-4 and TRBJ2-7, with D perhaps matching TRBD1 (5 bases). CDR1 is SGHNT and CDR2 is YYREEE in the germline V gene (reference sequence). V was pared by 3 bases and J by 4 bases, with 8 bases between. The CDR3 is 12 residues long. CDR3 sequence reads: CASSSSGYEQYF. CDR3 nucleotide sequence: TGTGCCAGCAGCTCATCAGGGTACGAGCAGTACTTC.

The V gene is TRBV13, the J gene TRBJ2-3; 7 bases fit TRBD1. Trimming took 2 bases from V and 2 from J; bases not matched to a gene: 4. The CDR3 extends over 15 amino acids. Germline assignment: CDR1 PRHDT and CDR2 FYEKMQ (reference sequence). CDR3 coding DNA: TGTGCCAGCAGCTTACCCGACAGGGCCACAGATACGCAGTATTTT. Its translation: CASSLPDRATDTQYF. Supplemented by reference TRBV13 and TRBJ2-3, the full variable domain reads AAGVIQSPRHLIKEKRETATLKCYPIPRHDTVYWYQQGPGQDPQFLISFYEKMQSDKGSIPDRFSAQQFSDYHSELNMSSLELGDSALYFCASSLPDRATDTQYFGPGTRLTVL.

This clone was detected only once. Other DNA sequences of this sample code for an identical CDR3. The chain combines TRBV30 with TRBJ1-4, with 11 bases lining up with TRBD1. This CDR3 has 14 residues. Unmatched junction bases numbered 4, after V lost 2 bases and J lost 8 bases. Per the germline V gene, CDR1 is GTSNPN and CDR2 is SVGIG (reference sequence). Here the CDR3 DNA reads TGTGCCTGGAGTCCCGGGACAGGGGGGGAAAAACTGTTTTTT. It translates to CAWSPGTGGEKLFF. The complete variable domain, with remaining parts taken from reference TRBV30 and TRBJ1-4, reads SQTIHQWPATLVQPVGSPLSLECTVEGTSNPNLYWYRQAAGRGLQLLFYSVGIGQISSEVPQNLSASRPQDRQFILSSKKLLLSDSGFYLCAWSPGTGGEKLFFGSGTQLSVL.

CDR3 nucleotide sequence: TGTGCCAGCAGCGGGAGAATAGGTTGGGATTGGAGGAACACTGAAGCTTTCTTT. It specifies CASSGRIGWDWRNTEAFF. The chain carries TRBV6-2 or TRBV6-3 and TRBJ1-1; no clear D. CDR3 length equals 18 residues. Germline CDR1 reads MNHEY; CDR2 reads SVGEGT. Trimming removed 6 bases from V and 1 base from J, with 24 bases in between.

The V gene is TRBV27, the J gene TRBJ2-1, with TRBD1 matching over 7 bases. The CDR3 extends over 13 amino acids. V trimming: 4 bases; J trimming: 12 bases; junction bases outside the gene matches: 9. CDR1 MNHEY and CDR2 SMNVEV come from the germline V gene (reference sequence). CDR3 DNA sequence: TGTGCCAGCAGTTCCGACCGACAGGGAAGGCAGTTCTTC. This sequence encodes CASSSDRQGRQFF.

The J gene is TRBJ2-2, the V gene TRBV2; D unresolved. This CDR3 has 15 amino acids. Per germline, CDR1 SNHLY and CDR2 FYNNEI. Trimming left V 2 bases short and J 1 base short, with 8 bases between. CDR3 loop: CASSERQGNTGELFF. CDR3 bases: TGTGCCAGCAGTGAACGACAAGGGAACACCGGGGAGCTGTTTTTT.

The DNA of the CDR3 is TGTGCCAGCAGTTCCCACAGGGAACGCCAGCATTTT. Translating gives CASSSHRERQHF. This rearrangement joins TRBV27 to TRBJ1-5; possible D gene TRBD1, 6 bases. This CDR3 has 12 residues. Trimming took off 4 bases at V and 12 bases at J, with 13 bases between the two ends. Germline assignment: CDR1 MNHEY and CDR2 SMNVEV (reference sequence).

The rearrangement links TRBV27 to TRBJ2-3, with 7 bases aligning to TRBD2. The CDR3 covers 14 residues. Germline V gives CDR1 MNHEY, CDR2 SMNVEV (reference sequence). V lost 3 bases and J lost 5; bases outside the gene matches: 5. This chain's CDR3 is CASSLEPGGDTQYF. CDR3 sequence (DNA): TGTGCCAGCAGTTTGGAGCCGGGAGGAGATACGCAGTATTTT.

The V call is TRBV12-5, the J call TRBJ2-3; 10 nucleotides line up with TRBD1. The germline V gene encodes CDR1 LGHNT and CDR2 FRNRAP. The trim removed 3 bases at V and 1 base at J, leaving 1 base unmatched. The CDR3 consists of 15 residues. CDR3 region: CASGLGTGGTDTQYF. The CDR3 coding sequence is TGTGCTAGTGGTTTAGGGACAGGGGGCACAGATACGCAGTATTTT. The variable domain in full, completed from reference TRBV12-5 and TRBJ2-3, reads DARVTQTPRHKVTEMGQEVTMRCQPILGHNTVFWYRQTMMQGLELLAYFRNRAPLDDSGMPKDRFSAEMPDATLATLKIQPSEPRDSAVYFCASGLGTGGTDTQYFGPGTRLTVL.

The chain carries TRBV5-5 and TRBJ2-5; D not certain. The germline CDR1 and CDR2 sequences are SGHKS and YYEKEE (reference sequence). CDR3 length: 14 amino acids. V lost 0 bases and J 1 base, leaving 7 bases between the germline ends. Here the CDR3 reads CASSLANSQETQYF. The CDR3 nucleotides read TGTGCCAGCAGCTTGGCCAACAGCCAAGAGACCCAGTACTTC.

This clone was seen a handful of times. The CDR3 protein is CATSRDNEGQPQHF. The CDR3 DNA is TGTGCCACCAGCAGAGATAACGAGGGCCAGCCCCAGCATTTT. The chain uses TRBV15 and TRBJ1-5; no clear D gene. V lost 0 bases and J lost 7, with 10 bases in between. Germline loops: CDR1 LNHNV, CDR2 YYDKDF (reference sequence). The CDR3 has 14 residues.

This chain joins TRBV29-1 and TRBJ2-5; possible D gene TRBD2, 6 bases. Trimming took 8 bases from V and 5 from J, leaving 18 bases between them. This CDR3 contains 13 residues. Germline CDR1 is SQVTM and CDR2 is ANQGSEA. CDR3 sequence (DNA): TGCAGCTGCGGAGGGGCAGCGAGGGAGACCCAGTACTTC. This translates into CSCGGAARETQYF.

The count of this clone is one. V gene TRBV11-3 combines with J gene TRBJ2-3, with 12 positions matching TRBD2. The CDR3 contains 16 residues. CDR1 and CDR2 (germline): SGHNT, YENEEA. The V segment lost 5 bases and the J segment 3 bases; nucleotides outside the gene matches: 6. CDR3 protein: CASSTRTSGDTDTQYF. The CDR3 DNA sequence: TGTGCCAGCAGCACAAGGACTAGCGGGGATACAGATACGCAGTATTTT. The full variable domain, in which reference TRBV11-3 and TRBJ2-3 provide the parts outside the CDR3, is EAGVVQSPRYKIIEKKQPVAFWCNPISGHNTLYWYLQNLGQGPELLIRYENEEAVDDSQLPKDRFSAERLKGVDSTLKIQPAELGDSAVYLCASSTRTSGDTDTQYFGPGTRLTVL.

The rearrangement joins TRBV10-1 to TRBJ2-3; 7 nucleotides match TRBD2. The CDR3 covers 15 residues. Germline V gene sequence: CDR1 WNHNN, CDR2 SYGVQD (reference sequence). Losses at the gene ends were 2 bases for V and 4 bases for J; bases not matched to a gene: 6. The CDR3 is CASSEGSGGPDTQYF. The CDR3 coding sequence is TGCGCCAGCAGTGAGGGGTCGGGAGGCCCAGATACGCAGTATTTT.

This rearrangement joins TRBV19 to TRBJ1-5; D perhaps matches TRBD1 (6 bases). The V end lost 6 bases, the J end lost 2 bases, and 14 bases lay between the germline ends. CDR3 length: 15 amino acids. Germline CDR1 is LNHDA and CDR2 is SQIVND (reference sequence). CDR3 sequence: CASRMSDSRNQPQHF. Written as DNA, the CDR3 is TGTGCCAGTAGAATGTCGGACAGCCGCAATCAGCCCCAGCATTTT.

V usage is TRBV7-9 and J usage is TRBJ1-1, with TRBD1 matching 7 bases. The CDR3 has 15 amino acids. V lost 2 bases and J lost 4; bases outside the gene matches: 7. Germline CDR1 SEHNR, CDR2 FQNEAQ (reference sequence). The DNA of the CDR3 is TGTGCCAGCAGCTTATCAGACAGGGTTGCCACTGAAGCTTTCTTT. Amino acid sequence: CASSLSDRVATEAFF.

This chain links TRBV25-1 with TRBJ2-7, with D possibly being TRBD2 (6 bases). Trimming pared 4 bases from V and 5 bases from J, leaving 15 bases between. Germline V gene data show CDR1 as MGHDK and CDR2 as SYGVNS. The CDR3 length is 14 residues. CDR3 residues: CASSAPGDWHEQYF. The CDR3 region has the DNA TGTGCCAGCAGTGCCCCCGGGGACTGGCACGAGCAGTACTTC.

This clone was detected only a few times. The chain couples TRBV5-1 to TRBJ1-1, with 10 nucleotides matching TRBD1. Germline V gives CDR1 SGHRS, CDR2 YFSETQ. Losses at the gene ends were 4 bases for V and 5 bases for J; bases not matched to a gene: 8. The CDR3 loop spans 15 amino acids. The DNA for the CDR3 is TGCGCCAGCAGCACGGGACAGGGGTCGGTAACTGAAGCTTTCTTT. Protein: CASSTGQGSVTEAFF.

The V gene is TRBV3-1 (or the pseudogene TRBV3-2), the J gene TRBJ2-7; 12 positions match TRBD1. Losses at the gene ends were 4 bases for V and 4 bases for J; bases not matched to a gene: 5. CDR3 length: 15 residues. The germline V gene has CDR1 LGHDT and CDR2 YNNKEL (reference sequence). This CDR3 reads CASSRGTGGLYEQYF. The CDR3 nucleotides are TGTGCCAGCAGCCGAGGGACAGGGGGCCTATACGAGCAGTACTTC.

The chain recombines TRBV30 with TRBJ1-6; TRBD1 agrees at 7 bases. V lost 5 bases to trimming and J lost 8 bases; unmatched junction nucleotides: 9. CDR1 GTSNPN and CDR2 SVGIG come from the germline V gene (reference sequence). This CDR3 is built from 14 residues. The DNA of the CDR3 is TGTGCCTGGGGCTCCGGGACAGTGGATTCACCCCTCCACTTT. Its protein is CAWGSGTVDSPLHF.

This clone has only one observation. The V call is TRBV3-1 (or the pseudogene TRBV3-2), the J call TRBJ2-5, with a possible D match to TRBD1 (5 bases). V was cut by 3 bases and J by 5 bases, with 13 bases left in between. Germline V gene data show CDR1 as LGHDT and CDR2 as YNNKEL (reference sequence). The CDR3 consists of 14 residues. CDR3 residues: CASSHRVGLETQYF. The CDR3 DNA follows: TGTGCCAGCAGCCACAGGGTTGGGTTGGAGACCCAGTACTTC.

The chain joins TRBV5-1 to TRBJ2-2; D might be TRBD1 (5 bases). The CDR3 is made up of 16 amino acids. V was shortened by 1 base and J by 7 bases, with 17 bases between the two germline ends. Germline lookup yields CDR1 SGHRS and CDR2 YFSETQ. CDR3 DNA: TGCGCCAGCAGCTTGAGTGGAACAGGCTCTATCGGGGAGCTGTTTTTT. Translating it yields CASSLSGTGSIGELFF.

The chain links TRBV7-9 to TRBJ2-1, with D maybe TRBD1 (6 bases). The CDR3 has 13 residues. V gave up 6 bases and J gave up 4 bases, with 10 bases separating them. From germline, CDR1 is SEHNR and CDR2 FQNEAQ (reference sequence). CDR3 region: CASRVGQYNEQFF. CDR3 DNA sequence: TGTGCCAGCAGGGTCGGACAGTACAATGAGCAGTTCTTC. Full variable domain (rest looked up from reference TRBV7-9 and TRBJ2-1): DTGVSQNPRHKITKRGQNVTFRCDPISEHNRLYWYRQTLGQGPEFLTYFQNEAQLEKSRLLSDRFSAERPKGSFSTLEIQRTEQGDSAMYLCASRVGQYNEQFFGPGTRLTVL.

The count of this clone is one. This chain's CDR3 is CASSLGSGGAFF. The CDR3 nucleotides are TGTGCCAGCAGCTTAGGCTCCGGGGGGGCTTTCTTT. This chain uses TRBV11-2 with TRBJ1-1; tentative D call: TRBD1 (5 bases). The germline V gene has CDR1 SGHAT and CDR2 FQNNGV. There are 12 residues in the CDR3. Trimming removed 1 base from V and 11 bases from J, with 11 bases in between.

The rearrangement uses TRBV5-4 and TRBJ2-7, with 7 bases fitting TRBD1. The junction had 9 bases not matched to a gene; V was cut back by 4 bases and J by 2 bases. Germline V gene data show CDR1 as SGHNT and CDR2 as YYREEE (reference sequence). The CDR3 runs to 15 residues. The CDR3 DNA reads TGTGCCAGCAGCGTAGACAGGGACGACCCCTACGAGCAGTACTTC. Amino acid sequence: CASSVDRDDPYEQYF.

This clone came up many times. The chain joins TRBV9 to TRBJ2-1, with TRBD1 matching over 8 bases. The junction had 9 bases not matched to a gene; V was cut back by 4 bases and J by 6 bases. The V gene's germline CDR1 is SGDLS and CDR2 YYNGEE. CDR3 length equals 15 residues. The CDR3 nucleotides read TGTGCCAGCAGCCATTATCAGGGGGCGATCAATGAGCAGTTCTTC. It translates to CASSHYQGAINEQFF.